The clone carrying this T cell receptor beta chain was detected many times. Its target is not known. This sample stems from a study of identical twins. This CDR3 region has 11 residues. Germline V lookup: CDR1 SNHLY, CDR2 FYNNEI. V lost 9 bases to trimming and J lost 1 base, with 6 bases between them. Points from the study as a whole: The more abundant beta clonotypes in cord blood had fewer insertions, and memory repertoires did not show this. Twin-shared out-of-frame alpha sequences showed excess low generation probability.

TCRdb re-derived calls from the 5' RACE reads in MiXCR, one entry per CDR3 protein. Altogether around 1.7 million distinct CDR3 sequences are present, under 35% being singletons, with the ten largest covering roughly 0.3%. The clonotype was recovered from a newborn girl in good health. The sample taken for sequencing was cord blood. This chain uses TRBV2 with TRBJ2-5; D ambiguous. The CDR3 sequence: CARESQETQYF. The CDR3 nucleotides are TGTGCCAGGGAGTCCCAAGAGACCCAGTACTTC.